The 30 T cell receptor beta chains presented below share a single source sample, sequenced in a study of identical twins. Using its own MiXCR run on the 5' RACE reads, TCRdb lists one record per CDR3 protein. The sample consists of roughly 690,000 distinct CDR3 sequences, 21% of them appearing once. The same sample was also used in a study of T cells expressing NK-cell markers.

Sequenced: PBMCs. The receptors stem from a young woman in good health.

There are a few counts of this clonotype. The chain links TRBV11-2 to TRBJ2-5; 8 positions agree with TRBD2. There are 15 residues in the CDR3. CDR1 is SGHAT, CDR2 FQNNGV, per germline. V was clipped by 5 bases and J by 4 bases; unmatched bases: 9. CDR3 residues: CASSPSGLAGETQYF. DNA for the CDR3: TGTGCCAGCAGCCCTAGTGGGCTAGCGGGAGAGACCCAGTACTTC.

This clonotype was observed once. The chain employs TRBV27 and TRBJ2-1, with TRBD2 matching 7 bases. V lost 5 bases to trimming and J lost 10 bases; unmatched junction nucleotides: 11. Looked up from germline, CDR1 is MNHEY and CDR2 is SMNVEV (reference sequence). CDR3 length: 14 amino acids. The CDR3 loop is CASSPTSPAKEQFF. As DNA, the CDR3 is TGTGCCAGCAGTCCGACTAGCCCGGCTAAGGAGCAGTTCTTC.

The chain employs TRBV25-1 and TRBJ2-4; the match to TRBD2 covers 7 bases. The CDR3 sequence is 14 residues long. Germline V gene lookup returns CDR1 MGHDK and CDR2 SYGVNS. V lost 7 bases and J lost 8; bases outside the gene matches: 11. CDR3 DNA: TGTGCCAGCACCCAAGCGGGGAGGGAGGACATTCAGTACTTC. It codes for CASTQAGREDIQYF.

There are a few counts of this clonotype. This rearrangement joins TRBV9 to TRBJ2-3; D might be TRBD1 or TRBD2, each matching 5 bases. CDR3 size: 15 residues. The germline gives CDR1 SGDLS, CDR2 YYNGEE. Trimming pared 4 bases from V and 3 bases from J, leaving 15 bases between. Here the CDR3 reads CASSSPRDLTDTQYF. The CDR3, as DNA: TGTGCCAGCAGCTCTCCTAGGGACCTGACAGATACGCAGTATTTT.

This clonotype was counted only a few times. The chain links TRBV12-5 to TRBJ2-7; D remains unclear. The CDR3 loop spans 14 amino acids. The germline CDR1 and CDR2 sequences are LGHNT and FRNRAP. Trimming removed 2 bases at V and 3 bases at J, with 11 bases between. CDR3 bases: TGTGCTAGTGGTTTGCCCCAACAGCTCTACGAGCAGTACTTC. This gives the protein CASGLPQQLYEQYF. The full variable domain, rest sourced from reference TRBV12-5 and TRBJ2-7, is DARVTQTPRHKVTEMGQEVTMRCQPILGHNTVFWYRQTMMQGLELLAYFRNRAPLDDSGMPKDRFSAEMPDATLATLKIQPSEPRDSAVYFCASGLPQQLYEQYFGPGTRLTVT.

The chain combines TRBV14 with TRBJ2-3; no reliable D call. CDR3 length: 12 residues. The germline V gene encodes CDR1 SGHDN and CDR2 FVKESK. V shed 4 bases and J shed 5 bases, with 7 bases lying between them. The DNA for the CDR3 is TGTGCCAGCAGCCCGAACCGAGATACGCAGTATTTT. Amino acids: CASSPNRDTQYF.

This clonotype showed up just a few times. The rearrangement uses TRBV20-1 and TRBJ1-4; no firm D call. The CDR3 has 13 amino acids. The V end lost 5 bases, the J end lost 6 bases, and 13 bases lay between the germline ends. Germline loops: CDR1 DFQATT, CDR2 SNEGSKA (reference sequence). CDR3 region: CSALSGVDEKLFF. In DNA, the CDR3 is TGCAGTGCTTTGTCCGGGGTGGATGAAAAACTGTTTTTT.

In its sample, this clonotype was seen many times. The rearrangement joins TRBV6-2 or TRBV6-3 to TRBJ2-7; D gene unclear. Germline lookup yields CDR1 MNHEY and CDR2 SVGEGT. The CDR3 has 13 residues. V was pared by 2 bases and J by 2 bases, with 7 bases between. Here the CDR3 DNA reads TGTGCCAGCAGTTACGCGGCGACCTACGAGCAGTACTTC. As protein: CASSYAATYEQYF.

V and J are TRBV2 and TRBJ1-2, with D possibly being TRBD1 (6 bases). This CDR3 region has 13 residues. The V end lost 8 bases, the J end lost 3 bases, and 13 bases lay between the germline ends. In germline, CDR1 is SNHLY, CDR2 FYNNEI. The CDR3 loop reads CASQRDNDYGYTF. The CDR3 coding sequence is TGTGCCAGCCAGCGGGACAATGACTATGGCTACACCTTC.

The chain recombines TRBV7-8 with TRBJ2-2, with 9 bases aligning to TRBD2. With 3 bases clipped from V and 7 bases from J, the junction kept 6 bases outside the gene matches. The CDR3 sequence is 15 residues long. The germline CDR1 and CDR2 sequences are SGHVS and FQNEAQ. DNA for the CDR3: TGTGCCAGCAGCTTCAGGACTAGCGCAAACGGGGAGCTGTTTTTT. Protein sequence: CASSFRTSANGELFF.

Only a few counts were recorded for this clonotype. The chain combines TRBV18 with TRBJ2-5; 13 bases line up with TRBD2. V shed 8 bases, J shed 4 bases, and the junction held 10 bases outside the gene matches. The CDR3 contains 16 residues. Germline V gene lookup returns CDR1 KGHSH and CDR2 LQKENI. CDR3 residues: CASLRLAGGMGETQYF. The DNA for the CDR3 is TGTGCCAGCCTACGACTAGCGGGAGGAATGGGAGAGACCCAGTACTTC.

V is TRBV3-1 and J is TRBJ1-1; no definite D call. There are 12 residues in the CDR3. Trimming stripped 0 bases from V and 6 bases from J, with 5 bases between. Germline V CDR1 and CDR2: LGHDT, YNNKEL (reference sequence). CDR3: CASSQEGSEAFF. The CDR3 coding sequence is TGTGCCAGCAGCCAAGAAGGCTCTGAAGCTTTCTTT.

This clonotype has at least ten counts. This chain connects TRBV4-3 to TRBJ2-5, with 9 bases identical to TRBD2. Germline loops: CDR1 LGHNA, CDR2 YSLEER. CDR3 length: 18 residues. V shed 0 bases, J shed 6 bases, and the junction held 14 bases outside the gene matches. CDR3 sequence reads: CASSQDLIGSGSFQTQYF. CDR3 coding DNA: TGCGCCAGCAGCCAAGATCTAATAGGTAGCGGGAGCTTTCAGACCCAGTACTTC.

This clonotype was seen a few times. V gene TRBV6-2 or TRBV6-3 combines with J gene TRBJ2-3, with 15 bases lining up with TRBD2. This CDR3 comprises 18 residues. V was clipped by 5 bases and J by 2 bases; unmatched bases: 8. Germline V gives CDR1 MNHEY, CDR2 SVGEGT. CDR3 region: CASSPRTSGRDDTDTQYF. CDR3 coding DNA: TGTGCCAGCAGTCCGCGGACTAGCGGGAGGGATGACACAGATACGCAGTATTTT.

The chain has TRBV5-1 and TRBJ2-7, with TRBD1 as a possible D gene (5 bases). Germline V lookup: CDR1 SGHRS, CDR2 YFSETQ. CDR3 size: 15 residues. Between the trimmed V and J ends, which lost 0 bases and 2 bases, there was a span of 12 bases. CDR3: CASSLAPGPTYEQYF. Written as DNA, the CDR3 is TGCGCCAGCAGCTTGGCCCCAGGGCCCACCTACGAGCAGTACTTC.

This clonotype was seen more than once but under ten times. The gene calls are TRBV12-3 or TRBV12-4 and TRBJ2-2; TRBD1 matches 9 bases. J lost 0 bases, V lost 5 bases, and 7 bases had no gene match. This CDR3 contains 17 residues. The CDR3 loop reads CASSTPWDRANTGELFF. CDR3 nucleotides: TGTGCCAGCAGTACCCCTTGGGACAGGGCGAACACCGGGGAGCTGTTTTTT.

The gene calls are TRBV20-1 and TRBJ2-3; D ambiguous. CDR1 and CDR2 from the germline V gene are DFQATT and SNEGSKA (reference sequence). V was clipped by 2 bases and J by 4 bases, with 13 bases between them. The CDR3 loop spans 14 amino acids. The CDR3 sequence is CSARSSGEPDTQYF. The CDR3 bases are TGCAGTGCTAGATCCTCCGGCGAGCCAGATACGCAGTATTTT.

CDR3 nucleotide sequence: TGTGCCAGCAGTTTTCAGGGAGACAGGGCCTGGGACGAGCAGTACTTC. The encoded protein is CASSFQGDRAWDEQYF. The chain carries TRBV27 and TRBJ2-7; 7 bases are shared with TRBD1. The trim removed 3 bases at V and 5 bases at J, leaving 13 bases unmatched. There are 16 residues in the CDR3. Germline V CDR1 and CDR2: MNHEY, SMNVEV (reference sequence).

This clonotype has a count of ten or more. V usage is TRBV3-1 and J usage is TRBJ2-2, with 9 positions matching TRBD1. Germline loops: CDR1 LGHDT, CDR2 YNNKEL (reference sequence). V was clipped by 3 bases and J by 4 bases; unmatched bases: 6. This CDR3 is built from 16 residues. The CDR3 DNA sequence: TGTGCCAGCAGCCAGCCGGGACAGGGTAGCACCGGGGAGCTGTTTTTT. Its protein is CASSQPGQGSTGELFF. The full variable domain, completed using reference TRBV3-1 and TRBJ2-2, is DTAVSQTPKYLVTQMGNDKSIKCEQNLGHDTMYWYKQDSKKFLKIMFSYNNKELIINETVPNRFSPKSPDKAHLNLHINSLELGDSAVYFCASSQPGQGSTGELFFGEGSRLTVL.

This chain connects TRBV20-1 to TRBJ1-1; no firm D call. Germline assignment: CDR1 DFQATT and CDR2 SNEGSKA (reference sequence). Trimming took 7 bases from V and 4 from J, leaving 13 bases between them. The CDR3 is made up of 12 amino acids. The CDR3 nucleotides read TGCAGTGTTTTCACGGGTCCCACTGAAGCTTTCTTT. Protein: CSVFTGPTEAFF.

The chain couples TRBV15 to TRBJ1-1, with D unresolved. With 0 bases removed from V and 4 bases from J, the gap between germline ends came to 9 bases. Germline values: CDR1 LNHNV, CDR2 YYDKDF (reference sequence). The CDR3 runs 14 residues. Here the CDR3 DNA reads TGTGCCACCAGCAGAGATTTAGTGGGCACTGAAGCTTTCTTT. It codes for CATSRDLVGTEAFF.

This clonotype was counted ten times or more. The rearrangement links TRBV7-9 to TRBJ2-3; perhaps TRBD2 as D (5 bases). Germline V gene data show CDR1 as SEHNR and CDR2 as FQNEAQ (reference sequence). The CDR3 loop spans 13 amino acids. Trimming cost V 3 bases and J 5 bases, with 9 bases left between them. The CDR3 DNA is TGTGCCAGCAGCTTCCTAGCAGGAGATACGCAGTATTTT. Translated, it gives CASSFLAGDTQYF.

This clonotype has only a few counts. The chain carries TRBV15 and TRBJ2-5; TRBD2 agrees at 12 bases. The V and J ends lost 1 base and 4 bases, in that order; junction bases with no gene match: 4. CDR3 length equals 16 residues. Germline V gene data show CDR1 as LNHNV and CDR2 as YYDKDF (reference sequence). CDR3 in amino acids: CATSRGLAGDGETQYF. For the CDR3, the DNA is TGTGCCACCAGCAGAGGACTAGCGGGAGATGGAGAGACCCAGTACTTC.

The V call is TRBV11-1, the J call TRBJ2-3, with 10 bases matching TRBD2. The trim removed 8 bases at V and 2 bases at J, leaving 19 bases unmatched. The germline V gene has CDR1 SGHAT and CDR2 FQDESV (reference sequence). This CDR3 has 19 residues. CDR3 nucleotide sequence: TGTGCCAGCCCGGGCAAGGTAGCGGGAGGCCAGACGAACACAGATACGCAGTATTTT. Translation gives CASPGKVAGGQTNTDTQYF.

This clonotype appeared many times. The J gene is TRBJ2-7, the V gene TRBV5-1; perhaps D is TRBD1 or TRBD2 (6 bases each). V was shortened by 2 bases and J by 4 bases, with 13 bases between the two germline ends. This CDR3 is 14 amino acids long. The germline gives CDR1 SGHRS, CDR2 YFSETQ. The CDR3 loop is CASSLGGGVYEQYF. The CDR3 DNA reads TGCGCCAGCAGCTTAGGAGGGGGAGTGTACGAGCAGTACTTC.

V is TRBV3-1 and J is TRBJ1-4, with unresolved D. The CDR3 contains 14 residues. Germline V gene data show CDR1 as LGHDT and CDR2 as YNNKEL (reference sequence). The V gene lost 5 bases and the J gene lost 3 bases, with 10 bases spanning the gap. The chain's CDR3 is CASSTGRANEKLFF. The CDR3, as DNA: TGTGCCAGCAGCACGGGTCGGGCTAATGAAAAACTGTTTTTT.

V is TRBV7-2 and J is TRBJ1-1; a weak D match, TRBD1 (6 bases). Germline V CDR1 and CDR2: SGHTA, FQGNSA. Trimming cost V 5 bases and J 7 bases, with 14 bases left between them. CDR3 size: 13 residues. The CDR3 DNA reads TGTGCCAGCAGCCCGAGGGGGAGGGATGAAGCTTTCTTT. Residues: CASSPRGRDEAFF.

This clonotype was seen only a few times. The chain links TRBV7-9 to TRBJ2-5, with TRBD1 identical over 7 bases. The V and J ends lost 4 bases and 7 bases, in that order; junction bases with no gene match: 9. The germline V gene has CDR1 SEHNR and CDR2 FQNEAQ (reference sequence). This CDR3 region has 14 residues. Here the CDR3 reads CASSYGQAGATQYF. CDR3 sequence (DNA): TGTGCCAGCAGCTACGGACAGGCGGGTGCGACCCAGTACTTC.

This clonotype has only a few counts. This rearrangement joins TRBV10-3 to TRBJ2-5; D unclear. V lost 5 bases to trimming and J lost 0 bases, with 7 bases between them. Germline V CDR1 and CDR2: ENHRY, SYGVKD. The CDR3 runs 13 residues. In DNA form, the CDR3 reads TGTGCCATCAGTATCCCTAACCAAGAGACCCAGTACTTC. It yields the protein CAISIPNQETQYF.

This clonotype was detected only a few times. The CDR3 DNA reads as TGTGCCAGCAGTGCCCCCGGGACAGGAGGCTACGAGCAGTACTTC. It is translated as CASSAPGTGGYEQYF. The gene calls are TRBV12-3 or TRBV12-4 and TRBJ2-7, with 8 bases fitting TRBD1. This CDR3 comprises 15 residues. Trimming took 5 bases from V and 3 from J; bases not matched to a gene: 9.